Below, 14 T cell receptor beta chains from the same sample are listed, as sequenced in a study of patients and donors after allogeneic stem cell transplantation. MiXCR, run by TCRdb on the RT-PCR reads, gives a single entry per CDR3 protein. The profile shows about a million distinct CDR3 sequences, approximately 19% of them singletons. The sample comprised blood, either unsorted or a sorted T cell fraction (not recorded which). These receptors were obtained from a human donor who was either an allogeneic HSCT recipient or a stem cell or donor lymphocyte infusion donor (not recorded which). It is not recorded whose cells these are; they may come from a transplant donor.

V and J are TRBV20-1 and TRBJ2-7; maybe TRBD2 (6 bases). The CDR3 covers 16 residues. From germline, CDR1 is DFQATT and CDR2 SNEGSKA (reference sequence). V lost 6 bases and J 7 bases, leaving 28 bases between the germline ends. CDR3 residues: CSARSWVGAGAWEQYF. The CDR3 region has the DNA TGCAGTGCCCGTAGTTGGGTAGGAGCGGGTGCATGGGAGCAGTACTTC.

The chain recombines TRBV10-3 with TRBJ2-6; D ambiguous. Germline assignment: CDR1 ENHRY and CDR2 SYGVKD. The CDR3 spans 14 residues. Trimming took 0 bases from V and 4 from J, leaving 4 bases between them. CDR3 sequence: CAISESSGANVLTF. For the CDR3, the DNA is TGTGCCATCAGTGAGTCGTCGGGGGCCAACGTCCTGACTTTC.

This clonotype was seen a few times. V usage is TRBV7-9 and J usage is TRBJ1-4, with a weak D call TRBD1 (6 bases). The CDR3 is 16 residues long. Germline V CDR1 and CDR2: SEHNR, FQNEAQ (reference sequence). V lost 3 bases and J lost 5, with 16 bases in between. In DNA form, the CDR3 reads TGTGCCAGCAGCTTTGCTACAGGGCCGAGAAATGAAAAACTGTTTTTT. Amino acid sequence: CASSFATGPRNEKLFF.

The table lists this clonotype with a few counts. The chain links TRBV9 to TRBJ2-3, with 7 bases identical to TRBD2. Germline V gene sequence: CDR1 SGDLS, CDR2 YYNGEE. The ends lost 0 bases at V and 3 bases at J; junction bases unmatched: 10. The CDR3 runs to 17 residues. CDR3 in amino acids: CASSVAPVAGVTDTQYF. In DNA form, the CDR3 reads TGTGCCAGCAGCGTAGCCCCCGTTGCGGGAGTGACAGATACGCAGTATTTT. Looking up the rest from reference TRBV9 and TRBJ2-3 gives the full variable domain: DSGVTQTPKHLITATGQRVTLRCSPRSGDLSVYWYQQSLDQGLQFLIQYYNGEERAKGNILERFSAQQFPDLHSELNLSSLELGDSALYFCASSVAPVAGVTDTQYFGPGTRLTVL.

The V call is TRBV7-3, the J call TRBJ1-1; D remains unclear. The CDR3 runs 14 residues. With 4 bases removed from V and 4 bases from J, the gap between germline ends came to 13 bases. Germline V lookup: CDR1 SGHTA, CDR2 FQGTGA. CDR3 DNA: TGTGCCAGCAGCTCCCGGGCCGACGGCACTGAAGCTTTCTTT. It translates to CASSSRADGTEAFF.

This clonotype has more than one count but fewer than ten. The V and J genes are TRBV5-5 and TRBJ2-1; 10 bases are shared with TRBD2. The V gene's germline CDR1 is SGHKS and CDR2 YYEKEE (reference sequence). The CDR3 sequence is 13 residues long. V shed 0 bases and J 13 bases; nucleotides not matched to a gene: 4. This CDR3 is CASSLAASGGQFF. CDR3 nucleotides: TGTGCCAGCAGCTTGGCTGCTAGCGGGGGACAGTTCTTC.

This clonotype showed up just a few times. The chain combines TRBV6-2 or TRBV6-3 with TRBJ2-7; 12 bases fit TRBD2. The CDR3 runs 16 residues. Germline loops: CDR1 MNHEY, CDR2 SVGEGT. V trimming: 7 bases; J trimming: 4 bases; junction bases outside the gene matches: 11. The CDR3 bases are TGTGCCAGCACCCTTTCAGGACTAGCGGGAATTTACGAGCAGTACTTC. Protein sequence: CASTLSGLAGIYEQYF.

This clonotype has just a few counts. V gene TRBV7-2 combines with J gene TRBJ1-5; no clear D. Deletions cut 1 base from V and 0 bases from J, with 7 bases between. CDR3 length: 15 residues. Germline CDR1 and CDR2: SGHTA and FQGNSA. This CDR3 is CASSLGVPSNQPQHF. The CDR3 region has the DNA TGTGCCAGCAGCTTAGGAGTCCCTAGCAATCAGCCCCAGCATTTT.

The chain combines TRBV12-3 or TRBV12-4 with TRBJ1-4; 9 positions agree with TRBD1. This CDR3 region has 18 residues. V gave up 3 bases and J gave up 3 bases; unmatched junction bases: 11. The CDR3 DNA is TGTGCCAGCAGTTTCCCCCTAGGACAGGGGTTTGCTAATGAAAAACTGTTTTTT. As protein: CASSFPLGQGFANEKLFF.

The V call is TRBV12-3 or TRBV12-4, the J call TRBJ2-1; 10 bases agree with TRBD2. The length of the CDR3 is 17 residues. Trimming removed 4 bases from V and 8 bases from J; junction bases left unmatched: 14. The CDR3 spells CASSSGLLAGPGDEQFF. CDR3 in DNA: TGTGCCAGCAGTTCGGGCCTACTAGCGGGGCCAGGGGATGAGCAGTTCTTC.

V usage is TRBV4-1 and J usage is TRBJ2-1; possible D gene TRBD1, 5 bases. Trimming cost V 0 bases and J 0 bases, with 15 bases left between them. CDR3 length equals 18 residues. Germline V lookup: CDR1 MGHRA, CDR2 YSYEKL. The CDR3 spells CASSQDRRQTSSYNEQFF. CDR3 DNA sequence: TGCGCCAGCAGCCAAGATAGAAGACAGACGAGCTCCTACAATGAGCAGTTCTTC.

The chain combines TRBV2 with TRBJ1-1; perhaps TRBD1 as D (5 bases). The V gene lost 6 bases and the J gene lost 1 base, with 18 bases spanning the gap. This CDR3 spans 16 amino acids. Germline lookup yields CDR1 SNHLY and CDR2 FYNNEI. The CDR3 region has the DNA TGTGCCAGCAGGCCCAGGGATGGACGGGCGAACACTGAAGCTTTCTTT. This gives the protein CASRPRDGRANTEAFF.

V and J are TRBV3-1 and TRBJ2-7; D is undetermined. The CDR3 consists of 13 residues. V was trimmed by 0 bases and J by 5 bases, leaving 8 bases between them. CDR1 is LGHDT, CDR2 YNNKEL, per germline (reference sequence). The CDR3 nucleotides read TGTGCCAGCAGCCAAGATCCCAAGAACGAGCAGTACTTC. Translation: CASSQDPKNEQYF.

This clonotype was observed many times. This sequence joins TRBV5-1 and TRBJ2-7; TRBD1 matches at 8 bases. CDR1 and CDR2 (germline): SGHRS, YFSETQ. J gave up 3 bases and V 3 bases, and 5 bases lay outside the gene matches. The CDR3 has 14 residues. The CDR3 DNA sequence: TGCGCCAGCAGCTCGCGGACAGGGCACTACGAGCAGTACTTC. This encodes CASSSRTGHYEQYF.